These 8 T cell receptor beta chains share one sample of origin, sequenced in a study of cytomegalovirus exposure and HLA in healthy donors. PCR employed 60 Vbeta and 13 Jbeta primers. TCRdb's copy holds only in-frame clones and misses some; the assay was immunoSEQ multiplex PCR. The table includes about 140,000 clones, about 66% detected once. Material: PBMCs. These receptors all stem from a human donor in good health.

V is TRBV7-9 and J is TRBJ2-1, with D possibly being TRBD1 (6 bases). The length of the CDR3 is 13 residues. Germline V gene data show CDR1 as SEHNR and CDR2 as FQNEAQ (reference sequence). The V gene lost 4 bases and the J gene lost 6 bases, with 10 bases spanning the gap. CDR3 in DNA: TGTGCCAGCAGCTCCATCAGGGGCAATGAGCAGTTCTTC. Translated, it gives CASSSIRGNEQFF.

The V call is TRBV2, the J call TRBJ2-2, with unresolved D. Trimming took 2 bases from V and 3 from J, leaving 16 bases between them. The CDR3 length is 17 residues. Germline V gene data show CDR1 as SNHLY and CDR2 as FYNNEI. In DNA form, the CDR3 reads TGTGCCAGCAGTGAAACGAACATGGGCAGCTACACCGGGGAGCTGTTTTTT. Its protein is CASSETNMGSYTGELFF.

V is TRBV6-6 and J is TRBJ2-7; TRBD2 aligns across 11 bases. The germline gives CDR1 MNHNY, CDR2 SVGAGI (reference sequence). CDR3 size: 13 residues. The CDR3 protein is CAATSGNSYEQYF. The CDR3 bases are TGTGCGGCGACTAGCGGGAATTCCTACGAGCAGTACTTC.

The chain employs TRBV6-6 and TRBJ2-3, with TRBD2 matching 8 bases. Germline V CDR1 and CDR2: MNHNY, SVGAGI (reference sequence). V gave up 5 bases and J gave up 1 base; unmatched junction bases: 8. The CDR3 runs 16 residues. CDR3 residues: CASSLRLAPGTDTQYF. CDR3 DNA sequence: TGTGCCAGCAGTCTCCGACTAGCGCCTGGCACAGATACGCAGTATTTT.

This clone has just a few counts. This chain links TRBV15 with TRBJ2-2; TRBD1 matches at 8 bases. Germline V gene data show CDR1 as LNHNV and CDR2 as YYDKDF (reference sequence). Trimming took 1 base from V and 6 from J; bases not matched to a gene: 10. The CDR3 is 17 amino acids. This CDR3 reads CATSRVQGGRGPGELFF. CDR3 sequence (DNA): TGTGCCACCAGCAGAGTCCAGGGGGGCAGGGGGCCCGGGGAGCTGTTTTTT.

The table lists this clone with a few counts. The chain joins TRBV27 to TRBJ2-7, with 11 bases lining up with TRBD2. Germline V gene sequence: CDR1 MNHEY, CDR2 SMNVEV (reference sequence). The V and J ends lost 5 bases and 2 bases, in that order; junction bases with no gene match: 8. The CDR3 is made up of 16 amino acids. CDR3 nucleotide sequence: TGTGCCAGCAGTCCCGTCGGGACTAGCGGAACCTACGAGCAGTACTTC. Translated: CASSPVGTSGTYEQYF.

The chain combines TRBV19 with TRBJ1-4; no clear D. The V gene lost 4 bases and the J gene lost 7 bases, with 10 bases spanning the gap. Germline-derived CDR1 and CDR2 are LNHDA and SQIVND (reference sequence). The CDR3 is 13 residues long. DNA for the CDR3: TGTGCCAGTAGTACCACCACGAGTGAAAAACTGTTTTTT. Its translation: CASSTTTSEKLFF.

The chain recombines TRBV18 with TRBJ1-4, with 9 bases fitting TRBD1. The germline gives CDR1 KGHSH, CDR2 LQKENI. J gave up 5 bases and V 2 bases, and 3 bases lay outside the gene matches. The CDR3 totals 15 residues. CDR3 loop: CASSPYRGPNEKLFF. In DNA form, the CDR3 reads TGTGCCAGCTCACCATACAGGGGGCCGAATGAAAAACTGTTTTTT.